The rows below give T cell receptor beta chains drawn from one sample of a study of technical replicates of blood from a few donors. Data came from immunoSEQ multiplex PCR; TCRdb stores just in-frame clones and leaves some out. This repertoire shows about 80,000 clones, roughly nine tenths found once; its top ten account for 0.39%. The sample comprised T cells isolated from PBMCs. Receptors were obtained from a human donor in good health. The CDR3 runs from the conserved cysteine through the conserved F or W. The D gene is left open where the match is weak. Clone size is stated in some rows and not others, as once, few, many or a class when expanded.

V	D	J	size	CDR3	DNA
TRBV29-1	-	TRBJ2-7	-	CSVVWSSSYEQYF	TGCAGCGTTGTTTGGTCTAGCTCCTACGAGCAGTACTTC
TRBV6-5	-	TRBJ2-1	-	CASSVTSMHEQFF	TGTGCCAGCAGTGTTACTAGTATGCATGAGCAGTTCTTC
TRBV19	-	TRBJ1-1	-	CASSSHRVAFF	TGTGCCAGTAGTAGCCACAGGGTAGCTTTCTTT
TRBV7-9	-	TRBJ2-1	-	CASSLVDEQFF	TGTGCCAGCAGCTTAGTAGATGAGCAGTTCTTC
TRBV11-3	TRBD1	TRBJ2-7	-	CASSSKQGAVAYEQYF	TGTGCCAGCAGCTCCAAACAGGGGGCGGTAGCTTACGAGCAGTACTTC
TRBV5-1	TRBD2	TRBJ2-7	-	CASSLGLARSEQYF	TGCGCCAGCAGCCTCGGACTAGCCCGTAGCGAGCAGTACTTC
TRBV7-2	TRBD2	TRBJ2-7	-	CASSLLGLAGGSSYEQYF	TGTGCCAGCAGCCTTCTGGGACTAGCGGGAGGCTCCTCCTACGAGCAGTACTTC
TRBV9	TRBD1	TRBJ1-2	-	CASSAQGASGYTF	TGTGCCAGCAGCGCACAGGGGGCTTCTGGCTACACCTTC
TRBV7-3	-	TRBJ2-1	-	CASSSAGYNEQFF	TGTGCCAGCAGCTCGGCAGGATACAATGAGCAGTTCTTC
TRBV2	TRBD2	TRBJ2-1	-	CARRPGLAAPGRNEQFF	TGTGCCAGAAGACCGGGACTAGCGGCCCCCGGAAGAAATGAGCAGTTCTTC
TRBV18	TRBD2	TRBJ2-7	-	CASSRLAGHSYEQYF	TGTGCCAGCTCACGTCTAGCGGGACATTCCTACGAGCAGTACTTC
TRBV7-2	TRBD2	TRBJ2-2	-	CASSLLSGAAGELFF	TGTGCCAGCAGCCTCCTTAGCGGGGCGGCCGGGGAGCTGTTTTTT
TRBV9	-	TRBJ2-5	once	CASSGSGQETQYF	TGTGCCAGCAGCGGTAGCGGCCAAGAGACCCAGTACTTC
TRBV11-3	-	TRBJ2-1	-	CASSLVASSREQFF	TGTGCCAGCAGCTTAGTTGCTAGCTCAAGAGAGCAGTTCTTC
TRBV5-4	-	TRBJ2-1	-	CATKQDYNEQFF	TGTGCCACCAAGCAGGATTACAATGAGCAGTTCTTC
TRBV6-5	-	TRBJ2-7	-	CASRAGYYEQYF	TGTGCCAGCAGGGCGGGATACTACGAGCAGTACTTC
TRBV11-2	-	TRBJ2-2	once	CASKISGVTGELFF	TGTGCCAGCAAAATTAGCGGAGTTACCGGGGAGCTGTTTTTT
TRBV5-4	TRBD2	TRBJ2-1	-	CASSLAAGGPYNEQFF	TGTGCCAGCAGCTTGGCTGCGGGAGGCCCCTACAATGAGCAGTTCTTC
TRBV5-4	TRBD1	TRBJ2-7	-	CASSLMGQSSYEQYF	TGTGCCAGCAGCTTAATGGGACAGTCTTCCTACGAGCAGTACTTC
TRBV5-6	TRBD2	TRBJ2-7	-	CASSRPGLAGGTEQYF	TGTGCCAGCAGCAGACCTGGACTAGCGGGAGGGACGGAGCAGTACTTC
TRBV7-9	-	TRBJ1-1	-	CASSRLDTEAFF	TGTGCCAGCAGCCGGCTAGACACTGAAGCTTTCTTT
TRBV5-1	-	TRBJ1-1	-	CASSLSPGTEAFF	TGCGCCAGCAGCTTGAGCCCCGGGACTGAAGCTTTCTTT
TRBV19	TRBD1	TRBJ1-1	-	CASSIERTGTEAFF	TGTGCCAGTAGTATAGAACGGACAGGCACTGAAGCTTTCTTT
TRBV9	TRBD2	TRBJ2-3	-	CASSVSGSHGDTQYF	TGTGCCAGCAGCGTGAGCGGGAGCCACGGAGATACGCAGTATTTT